This is a list of T cell receptor beta chains from one sample in a study of cytomegalovirus exposure and HLA in healthy donors. Measured with immunoSEQ multiplex PCR; TCRdb has only the in-frame clones, and not every one. The sample shows 150,000 to 200,000 clones, about four fifths of them seen only once. Sequencing was done on a sample of PBMCs. Receptors were obtained from a male donor in good health and CMV-seropositive. Each CDR3 is given with its conserved first and last residue. Each record gives: V gene, J gene, clone size, D gene, CDR3 DNA, CDR3 protein. A D gene is named only where the DNA matches it firmly. Rows give clone size only sometimes, using once, few, many, or a class for an expanded clone.

>TRBV19|TRBJ2-6|.|.
TGTGCCAGTAGGAATGCCGGGTTGGGCTCTGGGGCCAACGTCCTGACTTTC
CASRNAGLGSGANVLTF
>TRBV2|TRBJ1-2|.|.
TGTGCCAGCAGTGACGGCAGGTATGGCTACACCTTC
CASSDGRYGYTF
>TRBV6-1|TRBJ2-3|.|.
TGTGCCAGCAGTGAAGTGGGCAGGGCCACAGATACGCAGTATTTT
CASSEVGRATDTQYF
>TRBV30|TRBJ1-5|.|TRBD1
TGTGCCTGGACCCGGGACAGGATCGGGCCCCAGCATTTT
CAWTRDRIGPQHF
>TRBV7-2|TRBJ1-2|.|TRBD1
TGTGCCAGCAGCCGGGACAGCTTGCCTTATGGCTACACCTTC
CASSRDSLPYGYTF
>TRBV29-1|TRBJ1-6|.|TRBD1
TGCAGCGTTGAAGTGCAGGGGGGATCACCCCTCCACTTT
CSVEVQGGSPLHF
>TRBV25-1|TRBJ2-3|.|.
TGTGCCAGCAGCAGACAGGTTAGCACAGATACGCAGTATTTT
CASSRQVSTDTQYF
>TRBV6-4|TRBJ2-3|.|TRBD2
TGTGCCAGCAGTGACTCTCCCGGGAGGGGTTTGGATACGCAGTATTTT
CASSDSPGRGLDTQYF
>TRBV7-8|TRBJ1-6|.|.
TGTGCCAGCAGCTTAGCGGGGGGTCAGGGTAATTCACCCCTCCACTTT
CASSLAGGQGNSPLHF
>TRBV19|TRBJ2-7|.|TRBD1
TGTGCCAGTAGTGGGCGGACAGGGGACTACGAGCAGTACTTC
CASSGRTGDYEQYF
>TRBV28|TRBJ2-7|.|.
TGTGCCAGCAGTTTAGGAGGCGGAGGGTACGAGCAGTACTTC
CASSLGGGGYEQYF
>TRBV7-6|TRBJ1-2|.|.
TGTGCCAGCAGCTTCCTCGACCCAGGGTCTTGGGATCCTAAACATGGCTACACCTTC
CASSFLDPGSWDPKHGYTF
>TRBV29-1|TRBJ1-1|few|.
TGCAGCGCAACTCGGACACCCATGAACACTGAAGCTTTCTTT
CSATRTPMNTEAFF
>TRBV5-1|TRBJ2-7|.|TRBD2
TGTGCCAGCAGCCCAAGACTAGCGCCTACCTACGAGCAGTACTTC
CASSPRLAPTYEQYF
>TRBV10-2|TRBJ2-5|.|TRBD2
TGCGCCAGCATAGCGACTAGCCGACAAGAGACCCAGTACTTC
CASIATSRQETQYF
>TRBV7-6|TRBJ2-5|.|.
TGTGCCGGGCCCGCGGGGTGGCAAGAGACCCAGTACTTC
CAGPAGWQETQYF
>TRBV27|TRBJ1-3|.|.
TGTGCCAGCAGTCCTGAGGGCACGCCTGGAAACACCATATATTTT
CASSPEGTPGNTIYF
>TRBV6-1|TRBJ2-7|once|.
TGTGCCAGCAGCGTCTCTGGACAGCTTATCTACGAGCAGTACTTC
CASSVSGQLIYEQYF
>TRBV18|TRBJ1-4|few|.
TGTGCCAGCTCTGCGGGGGGCATCAATGAAAAACTGTTTTTT
CASSAGGINEKLFF
>TRBV5-6|TRBJ1-6|.|.
TGTGCCAGCAGCCCACCACCCCGACAGACCAATTCACCCCTCCACTTT
CASSPPPRQTNSPLHF
>TRBV10-3|TRBJ1-1|.|.
TGTGCCAGCAATCAGGGCGGGAACACTGAAGCTTTCTTT
CASNQGGNTEAFF
>TRBV30|TRBJ1-4|.|TRBD1
TGTGCCTGGAGGGGGGACAGGGAATCTTCAAAACTGTTTTTT
CAWRGDRESSKLFF
>TRBV9|TRBJ2-3|.|TRBD1
TGTGCCAGCAGCGTTAGGGGCGGACAGGGAACAGATACGCAGTATTTT
CASSVRGGQGTDTQYF
>TRBV2|TRBJ2-7|.|TRBD1
TGTGCCAGCAGTAAACCGGGACAGGGAAATCCCTACGAGCAGTACTTC
CASSKPGQGNPYEQYF
>TRBV10-3|TRBJ2-1|.|.
TGTGCCATCAGTGAGTTAGGGGGGGAGTCCTACAATGAGCAGTTCTTC
CAISELGGESYNEQFF
>TRBV4-1|TRBJ2-1|once|TRBD1
TGCGCCAGCAGCCAAGCCGGGACAGGGGTCGGTGAGCAGTTCTTC
CASSQAGTGVGEQFF
>TRBV6-6|TRBJ1-5|.|.
TGTGCCAGCAGTTTATTCAGGGATAGCAATCAGCCCCAGCATTTT
CASSLFRDSNQPQHF
>TRBV5-1|TRBJ2-6|.|.
TGCGCCAGCAGCCTCGATGGCCTCGCTGGGGCCAACGTCCTGACTTTC
CASSLDGLAGANVLTF
>TRBV7-6|TRBJ2-3|.|.
TGTGCCAGCAGCCCGAGCCGGGACATCACAGATACGCAGTATTTT
CASSPSRDITDTQYF
>TRBV12-5|TRBJ2-5|.|.
TGTGCTAGTGGTCCCCCGCGAGGGCGAGAGACCCAGTACTTC
CASGPPRGRETQYF
>TRBV19|TRBJ1-2|.|TRBD1
TGTGCCAGTAGTACCAGGGGACAGGCCGATAACTATGGCTACACCTTC
CASSTRGQADNYGYTF
>TRBV18|TRBJ1-1|.|.
TGTGCCAGCTCACCTACTGCCGGGGTTGAAGCTTTCTTT
CASSPTAGVEAFF
>TRBV11-2|TRBJ2-3|.|TRBD2
TGTGCCAGCAGCCCCTCCCGCGGTAGCGGGGGGGCGGATACGCAGTATTTT
CASSPSRGSGGADTQYF
>TRBV11-1|TRBJ2-7|.|TRBD1
TGTGCCAGCAGCTCCTGGACAGGGTCCGTCTACGAGCAGTACTTC
CASSSWTGSVYEQYF
>TRBV5-1|TRBJ2-1|.|.
TGCGCCAGCAGCCCTTGGGGAGAGGTGGGCAATGAGCAGTTCTTC
CASSPWGEVGNEQFF
>TRBV10-3|TRBJ1-1|.|.
TGTGCCATCAGTTTTTCCTCCGGGGTAATGAACACTGAAGCTTTCTTT
CAISFSSGVMNTEAFF
>TRBV18|TRBJ2-7|.|.
TGTGCCAGCTCTCTGGGTGAGGACGAGCAGTACTTC
CASSLGEDEQYF
>TRBV2|TRBJ2-5|.|TRBD2
TGTGCCAGCAGTCCCCGGGGGCTAGCGGGGCAAGAGACCCAGTACTTC
CASSPRGLAGQETQYF
>TRBV29-1|TRBJ2-3|.|TRBD1
TGCAGCATTGGACAGGTTCCATATTCTAGCACAGATACGCAGTATTTT
CSIGQVPYSSTDTQYF
>TRBV7-2|TRBJ1-6|.|.
TGTGCCAGCAGCTTACTGGGGACACCCGCCCACTTT
CASSLLGTPAHF
>TRBV5-1|TRBJ2-7|.|.
TGCGCCAGCAGCTTGCTACTAGAGGACGAGCAGTACTTC
CASSLLLEDEQYF
>TRBV28|TRBJ2-5|once|TRBD2
TGTGCCAGCAGTTGGACTAGCGGGATTTGGTCGGGGGCCCGGACCCAGTACTTC
CASSWTSGIWSGARTQYF
>TRBV6-4|TRBJ2-3|once|.
TGTGCCAGCAGTGTTCTAGCGTCAGATACGCAGTATTTT
CASSVLASDTQYF
>TRBV7-9|TRBJ2-1|.|TRBD2
TGTTCCAGCAGCGACCGTCTAGCGGGGCTGGGCCATGAGCAGTTCTTC
CSSSDRLAGLGHEQFF
>TRBV5-5|TRBJ1-1|.|.
TGTGCCAGCAGCCCCCTAGCTGAGGGCACTGAAGCTTTCTTT
CASSPLAEGTEAFF
>TRBV19|TRBJ2-3|few|TRBD2
TGTGCCAGTAGAGACAGAACTAGCGGCACAGATACGCAGTATTTT
CASRDRTSGTDTQYF
>TRBV7-9|TRBJ1-4|.|.
TGTGCCAGCAGCTGGTCGACAGCAACTAATGAAAAACTGTTTTTT
CASSWSTATNEKLFF
>TRBV27|TRBJ2-7|.|TRBD1
TGTGCCAGCCGCGAAGGGGACAGGGGGAGCGAGCAGTACTTC
CASREGDRGSEQYF
>TRBV5-8|TRBJ1-2|.|.
TGTGCCAGCACAGGACTCTATGGCTACACCTTC
CASTGLYGYTF
>TRBV7-6|TRBJ2-5|.|.
TGTGCCAGCAGCTCCTCCCCCGGAGGGGAGACCCAGTACTTC
CASSSSPGGETQYF
>TRBV9|TRBJ1-2|few|.
TGTGCCAGCAGCGTAGCTCGGGGGGGTTATGGCTACACCTTC
CASSVARGGYGYTF
>TRBV16|TRBJ2-1|.|.
TGTGCCAGCAGCCAATCTTCCGGGATCAATGAGCAGTTCTTC
CASSQSSGINEQFF
>TRBV7-9|TRBJ1-2|.|.
TGTTCCAGCAGCTTAGACGGCTATGGCTACACCTTC
CSSSLDGYGYTF
>TRBV11-3|TRBJ2-1|.|TRBD2
TGTGCCAGCAGCTCGGGACTATTCAATGAGCAGTTCTTC
CASSSGLFNEQFF